Sequencing of this T cell receptor beta chain was carried out in a study of vaccination and CD4 T cells after COVID-19. Study summary: Post-COVID samples were collected a median approximately 100 days following diagnosis, spanning 35 to 161. Sampling occurred at day 14 and days 161 to 241 post-vaccination in a few convalescent patients.

By its share, this clonotype is medium-sized. Its specificity is not known. The V end lost 2 bases, the J end lost 5 bases, and 13 bases lay between the germline ends. Germline values: CDR1 MNHNS, CDR2 SASEGT. The CDR3 is made up of 14 amino acids. Sample time point: late sampling 161 to 241 days after vaccination in a few convalescent patients. TCRdb called the PCR reads again in MiXCR, with one record for every CDR3 protein. The data contain about 30,000 distinct CDR3 sequences, roughly 50% of them singletons. Findings of the study overall: Convalescent patients gained a median about 85% of their reactive clones only post-vaccination. Researchers report that 304 of 307 vaccine-specific clones in convalescent patients proved spike mono-reactive.

Sequencing was performed on CD4+ T cells from blood, taken about 7 months after SARS-CoV-2 vaccination. This sequence was found in a human donor who had recovered from COVID-19. The rearrangement links TRBV6-1 to TRBJ2-7; D possibly corresponds to TRBD2 (7 bases). In DNA form, the CDR3 reads TGTGCCAGCAGTGAACCTGGGGGGGCTGACGAGCAGTACTTC. This codes for CASSEPGGADEQYF.